The source of this TCR beta chain is a study of shared clonotypes between healthy human individuals. Sequencing used immunoSEQ multiplex PCR; TCRdb keeps in-frame clones, though not all of them. The table lists roughly 2.2 million clones, around 93% of them singletons, with about 0.41% in the top ten. V dropped 1 base and J dropped 9 bases, with 16 bases sitting between them. From germline, CDR1 is MDHEN and CDR2 SYDVKM. CDR3 size: 15 residues. The clonotype originates from a young man in good health. Some clones in this sample may be carry-over from other donors' samples. Source material: naive CD4+ T cells from PBMCs. The subset was: CD45RA+ positively selected. J is TRBJ1-5 and V is TRBV28; D remains ambiguous. DNA of the CDR3: TGTGCCAGCAGTTTATCTGGACTGTCGGGGAGGCCCCAGCATTTT. It translates to CASSLSGLSGRPQHF.